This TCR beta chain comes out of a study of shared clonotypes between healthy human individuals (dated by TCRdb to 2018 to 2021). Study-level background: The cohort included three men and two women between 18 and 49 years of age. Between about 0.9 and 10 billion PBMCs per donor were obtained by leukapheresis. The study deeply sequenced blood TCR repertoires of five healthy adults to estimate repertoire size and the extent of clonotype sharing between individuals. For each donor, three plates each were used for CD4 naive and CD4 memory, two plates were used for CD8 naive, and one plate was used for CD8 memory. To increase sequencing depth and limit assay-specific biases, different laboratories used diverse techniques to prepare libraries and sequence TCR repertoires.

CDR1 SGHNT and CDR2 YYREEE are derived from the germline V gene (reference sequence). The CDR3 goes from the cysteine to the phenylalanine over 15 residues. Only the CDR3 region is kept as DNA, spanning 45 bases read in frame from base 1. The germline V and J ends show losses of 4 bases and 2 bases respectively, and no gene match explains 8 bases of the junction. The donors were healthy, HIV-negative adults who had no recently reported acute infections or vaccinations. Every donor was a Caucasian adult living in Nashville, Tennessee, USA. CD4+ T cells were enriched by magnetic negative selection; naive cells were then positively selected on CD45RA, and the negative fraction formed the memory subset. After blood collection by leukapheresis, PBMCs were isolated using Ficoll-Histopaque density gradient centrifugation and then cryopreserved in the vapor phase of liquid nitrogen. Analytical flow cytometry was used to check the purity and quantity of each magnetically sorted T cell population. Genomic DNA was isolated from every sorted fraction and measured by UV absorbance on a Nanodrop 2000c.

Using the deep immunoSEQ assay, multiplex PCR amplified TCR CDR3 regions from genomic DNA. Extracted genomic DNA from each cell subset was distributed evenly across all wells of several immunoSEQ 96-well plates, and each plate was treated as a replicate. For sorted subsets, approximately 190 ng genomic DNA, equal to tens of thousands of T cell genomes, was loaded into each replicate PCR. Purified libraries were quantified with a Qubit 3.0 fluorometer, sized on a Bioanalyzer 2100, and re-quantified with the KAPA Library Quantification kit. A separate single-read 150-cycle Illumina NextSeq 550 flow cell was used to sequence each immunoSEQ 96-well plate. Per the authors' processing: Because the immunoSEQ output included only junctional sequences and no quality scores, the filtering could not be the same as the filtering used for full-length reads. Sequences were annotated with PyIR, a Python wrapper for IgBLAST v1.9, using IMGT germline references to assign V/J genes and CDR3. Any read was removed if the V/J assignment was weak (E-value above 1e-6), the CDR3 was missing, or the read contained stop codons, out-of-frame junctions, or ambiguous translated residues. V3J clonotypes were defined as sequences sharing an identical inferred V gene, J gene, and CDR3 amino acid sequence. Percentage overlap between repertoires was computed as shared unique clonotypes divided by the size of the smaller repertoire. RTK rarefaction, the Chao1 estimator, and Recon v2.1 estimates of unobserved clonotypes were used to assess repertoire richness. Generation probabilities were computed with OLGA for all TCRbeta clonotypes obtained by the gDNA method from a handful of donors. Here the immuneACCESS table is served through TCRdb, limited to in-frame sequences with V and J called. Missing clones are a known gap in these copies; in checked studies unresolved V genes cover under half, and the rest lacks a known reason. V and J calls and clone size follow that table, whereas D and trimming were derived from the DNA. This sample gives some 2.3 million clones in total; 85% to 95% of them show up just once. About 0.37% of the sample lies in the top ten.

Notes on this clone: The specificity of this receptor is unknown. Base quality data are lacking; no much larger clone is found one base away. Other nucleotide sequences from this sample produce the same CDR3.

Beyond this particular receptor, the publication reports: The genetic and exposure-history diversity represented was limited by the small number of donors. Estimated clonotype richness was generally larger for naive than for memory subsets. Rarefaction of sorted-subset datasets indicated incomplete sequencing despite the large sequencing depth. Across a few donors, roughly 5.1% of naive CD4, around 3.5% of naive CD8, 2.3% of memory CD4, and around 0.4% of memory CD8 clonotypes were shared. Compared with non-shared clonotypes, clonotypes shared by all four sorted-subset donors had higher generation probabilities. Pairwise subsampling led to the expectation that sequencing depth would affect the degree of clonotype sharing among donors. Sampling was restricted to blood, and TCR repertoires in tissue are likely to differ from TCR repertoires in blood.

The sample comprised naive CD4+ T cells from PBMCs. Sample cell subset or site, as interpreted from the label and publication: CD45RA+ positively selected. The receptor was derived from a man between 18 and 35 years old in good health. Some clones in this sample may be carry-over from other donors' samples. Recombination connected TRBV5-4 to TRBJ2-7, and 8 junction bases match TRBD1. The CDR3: CASSPGTGGTYEQYF. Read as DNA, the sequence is TGTGCCAGCAGCCCAGGGACAGGCGGCACCTACGAGCAGTACTTC.